Following are 5 T cell receptor beta chains from one sample sequenced in a study of Ad26.COV2.S vaccination and SARS-CoV-2 variants. Documented treatment: 15 to 20 received Ad26.COV2.S at low or high dose, single or two shots; roughly five received placebo; per-sample allocation not given. Samples came from day 63 after the first vaccine or placebo injection. Assay: immunoSEQ multiplex PCR; the TCRdb copy retains only in-frame clones and omits some. This repertoire shows hundreds of thousands of clones, roughly 90% found once; its top ten account for 1.5%. The input for sequencing was peripheral blood, taken in a trial of Ad26.COV2.S vaccine versus placebo. The source of these receptors is a person aged 18 to 59 who received the Ad26.COV2.S COVID-19 vaccine or a placebo.

V and J are TRBV12-2 and TRBJ1-1. TRBV12-2 is a recognized pseudogene. This CDR3 spans 15 amino acids. The CDR3 protein is CASRLVSGSATEAFF. As DNA, the CDR3 is TGTGCAAGTCGCTTAGTGTCGGGCTCGGCCACTGAAGCTTTCTTT.

In this sample, this clone turned up a few times. The chain links TRBV19 to TRBJ2-2; no clear D. Trimming took off 3 bases at V and 1 base at J, with 9 bases between the two ends. Germline assignment: CDR1 LNHDA and CDR2 SQIVND (reference sequence). CDR3 length: 15 amino acids. The CDR3 bases are TGTGCCAGTAGTATCAGCCGAAAGAACACCGGGGAGCTGTTTTTT. This encodes CASSISRKNTGELFF.

This chain uses TRBV6-5 with TRBJ1-2; tentative D call: TRBD1 (5 bases). Germline V gene data show CDR1 as MNHEY and CDR2 as SVGAGI. The CDR3 sequence is 13 residues long. The V gene lost 7 bases and the J gene lost 3 bases, with 12 bases spanning the gap. CDR3 protein: CASKLGTYYGYTF. The CDR3 nucleotides read TGTGCCAGCAAGCTCGGGACGTACTATGGCTACACCTTC.

The chain uses TRBV19 and TRBJ1-5; 7 bases agree with TRBD1. V gave up 7 bases and J gave up 2 bases; unmatched junction bases: 8. This CDR3 spans 15 amino acids. CDR1 is LNHDA and CDR2 is SQIVND in the germline V gene (reference sequence). The DNA for the CDR3 is TGTGCCAGTATGGAAGGGGGCAGGGGCAATCAGCCCCAGCATTTT. It translates to CASMEGGRGNQPQHF.

This chain uses TRBV12-3 or TRBV12-4 with TRBJ2-7; no firm D call. This CDR3 spans 13 amino acids. Trimming took off 3 bases at V and 9 bases at J, with 15 bases between the two ends. The CDR3 sequence: CASSFGQPSGQYF. The CDR3 nucleotides read TGTGCCAGCAGTTTTGGCCAGCCCTCAGGGCAGTACTTC.